A selection of T cell receptor beta chains follows, all from one sample in a study of blood T cell repertoires in COVID-19. Sequencing used immunoSEQ multiplex PCR; TCRdb keeps in-frame clones, though not all of them. The profile covers around 200,000 clones, with approximately 85% appearing a single time and roughly 9.7% taken by the ten largest. The sample taken for sequencing was peripheral blood. The receptors originated from a human donor with active or convalescent COVID-19. The donor label of this sample is uncertain. Each CDR3 is given with its conserved first and last residue. Part of the rows lack a size; the others show once, few, many or a class for expanded clones.

v_call	clone_size	j_call	cdr3_aa
TRBV5-6	.	TRBJ2-5	CASSLARRETQYF
TRBV29-1	once	TRBJ2-7	CSVYGMTYEQYF
TRBV9	.	TRBJ2-1	CASSVGDRGDEQFF
TRBV7-3	.	TRBJ2-6	CASSLPAPLVSGANVLTF
TRBV19	.	TRBJ2-4	CASSAIGVLAKNIQYF
TRBV18	.	TRBJ2-7	CASSPSTVRGSYEQYF
TRBV4-2	.	TRBJ2-7	CASSQGQEGYEQYF
TRBV24-1	.	TRBJ2-3	CATSDQLAGGVNTQYF
TRBV3-1/TRBV3-2	few	TRBJ1-5	CASSPKHDQPQHF
TRBV29-1	.	TRBJ2-2	CSVDRLSGQLNAGELFF
TRBV6-5	.	TRBJ2-2	CASILGLTNTGELFF
TRBV2	once	TRBJ2-2	CASSEAGTSGFAGELFF
TRBV6-5	.	TRBJ1-2	CASTQGGLDYGYTF
TRBV4-1	.	TRBJ2-3	CASSPIRRLAGGTDTQYF
TRBV4-1	.	TRBJ2-5	CASSQTRVRETQYF
TRBV7-3	.	TRBJ2-3	CASSLSVSREGYPSTDTQYF
TRBV5-1	.	TRBJ1-6	CASSLWEGNSPLHF
TRBV7-9	.	TRBJ2-7	CASSRQAPGTSGRPYEQYF
TRBV18	.	TRBJ1-6	CASSPVAGWDSPLHF
TRBV19	.	TRBJ1-2	CASSIGGRTHYGYTF
TRBV14	.	TRBJ2-5	CASSQDQIRETQYF
TRBV19	.	TRBJ2-5	CASSIGVSGSKETQYF
TRBV20-1	once	TRBJ2-5	CSASSGSWQETQYF
TRBV11-2	.	TRBJ2-1	CASSLQPSGGLEQFF
TRBV2	.	TRBJ2-6	CASTYQGPGANVLTF
TRBV7-8	.	TRBJ2-3	CASSRGTRSADTQYF
TRBV5-1	.	TRBJ2-1	CASSLHDTRDEQFF
TRBV27	.	TRBJ2-1	CASRPLGRADEQFF
TRBV3-1/TRBV3-2	.	TRBJ2-3	CASSQDLGTSGGATDTQYF
TRBV2	.	TRBJ2-3	CASSVTTSTDTQYF
TRBV4-3	.	TRBJ2-2	CASSQGGRGELFF
TRBV10-3	once	TRBJ2-7	CAISDSSYEQYF
TRBV7-3	.	TRBJ2-7	CASSSTGEVREGRHEQYF
TRBV19	once	TRBJ2-7	CASSRTGSYEQYF
TRBV7-2	.	TRBJ1-1	CASSLSPGDTEAFF
TRBV3-1/TRBV3-2	.	TRBJ2-5	CASSPRQAKEGTQETQYF
TRBV5-5	.	TRBJ1-5	CASTATRGSQPQHF
TRBV6-5	.	TRBJ2-1	CASIVDRVFNEQFF
TRBV4-2	few	TRBJ1-1	CASSQEGGDLNTEAFF
TRBV3-1/TRBV3-2	.	TRBJ1-2	CASSQESWALLGYTF
TRBV7-2	.	TRBJ1-2	CASSLARGNGYTF
TRBV19	.	TRBJ1-6	CATKGFYNSPLHF
TRBV24-1	.	TRBJ2-7	CATSDTSGDRASSYEQYF
TRBV4-1	.	TRBJ1-2	CASSQDGGRTNGYTF
TRBV7-2	.	TRBJ2-2	CASSTAGSFTGELFF
TRBV13	.	TRBJ2-7	CASSFQGSYEQYF
TRBV7-9	.	TRBJ2-1	CASSRGLAGGPHYNEQFF
TRBV12-5	.	TRBJ2-1	CASGTIRDTYNEQFF
TRBV5-4	.	TRBJ2-5	CASSLETSQETQYF
TRBV19	.	TRBJ2-3	CASSTSGSEDTQYF
TRBV5-6	once	TRBJ1-2	CASSLQGGYTF
TRBV5-6	.	TRBJ1-6	CASSFSGFGNSPLHF
TRBV6-5	.	TRBJ2-5	CASSPRGETQYF